One and the same sample provided the 5 T cell receptor beta chains below, sequenced in a study of T-cell memory formation after mild COVID-19. MiXCR, run by TCRdb on the 5' RACE reads, gives a single entry per CDR3 protein. Of under 300,000 distinct CDR3 sequences in the sample, over 9% were seen once. The sequenced material came from PBMCs or a T cell subset sorted from them (not recorded which). The origin of the receptors is a man between 18 and 29 years old who had mild COVID-19 (a few samples of this study predate the infection). Cell type and time point are not known.

This clonotype was detected ten times or more. The CDR3 DNA is TGTGCCAGCAGCCGCAGCGGGACACGCGGCGATACGCAGTATTTT. Its translation: CASSRSGTRGDTQYF. This chain connects TRBV12-3 or TRBV12-4 to TRBJ2-3; tentatively, D is TRBD2 (7 bases). The CDR3 length is 15 residues. The V and J ends lost 6 bases and 6 bases respectively, with 19 bases between them.

The chain has TRBV27 and TRBJ2-5; TRBD2 aligns across 9 bases. Germline CDR1 is MNHEY and CDR2 is SMNVEV (reference sequence). V lost 4 bases, J lost 7 bases, and 10 bases stayed unmatched. This CDR3 region has 15 residues. CDR3 amino acids: CASSSGVAGVVTQYF. The CDR3 DNA reads TGTGCCAGCAGTTCCGGGGTAGCGGGGGTAGTGACCCAGTACTTC.

The rearrangement joins TRBV10-3 to TRBJ1-5, with TRBD1 matching 7 bases. This CDR3 has 14 residues. J gave up 3 bases and V 3 bases, and 2 bases lay outside the gene matches. The germline V gene encodes CDR1 ENHRY and CDR2 SYGVKD. CDR3 region: CAISEQGYNQPQHF. The CDR3 nucleotides are TGTGCCATCAGTGAACAGGGGTACAATCAGCCCCAGCATTTT.

This clonotype was seen a few times. This chain uses TRBV2 with TRBJ2-5; TRBD2 agrees at 15 bases. With V trimmed by 6 bases and J by 4 bases, 6 bases remained unmatched. Germline CDR1 and CDR2: SNHLY and FYNNEI. The CDR3 extends over 16 amino acids. In DNA form, the CDR3 reads TGTGCCAGCAGCTTAGGACTAGCGGGGGGGACAGAGACCCAGTACTTC. Translating it yields CASSLGLAGGTETQYF.

This clonotype was detected many times. The chain carries TRBV7-2 and TRBJ1-1; TRBD1 might be the D (6 bases). The ends were cut back, 3 bases at V and 4 bases at J, with 12 bases in the middle. Germline V gene data show CDR1 as SGHTA and CDR2 as FQGNSA. This CDR3 is built from 14 residues. The CDR3 nucleotides read TGTGCCAGCAGCTTTGGGACACCGGTCACTGAAGCTTTCTTT. Translating it yields CASSFGTPVTEAFF.